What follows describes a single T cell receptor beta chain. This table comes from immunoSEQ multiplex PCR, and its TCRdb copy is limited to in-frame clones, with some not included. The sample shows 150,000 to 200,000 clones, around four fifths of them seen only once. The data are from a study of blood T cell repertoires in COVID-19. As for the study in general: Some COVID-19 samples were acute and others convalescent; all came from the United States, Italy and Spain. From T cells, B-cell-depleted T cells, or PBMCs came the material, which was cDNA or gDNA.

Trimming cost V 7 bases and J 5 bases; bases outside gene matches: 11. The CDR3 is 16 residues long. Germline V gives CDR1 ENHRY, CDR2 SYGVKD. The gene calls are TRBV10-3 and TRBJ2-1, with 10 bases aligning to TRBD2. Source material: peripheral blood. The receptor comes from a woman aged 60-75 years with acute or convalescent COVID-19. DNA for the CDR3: TGTGCCATCAATGGGCTAGCGGGGGCCACAGACAATGAGCAGTTCTTC. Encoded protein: CAINGLAGATDNEQFF.